Given below is one T cell receptor (beta chain) in context. Antigen: not known. This record comes from a study of Graves' ophthalmopathy and Graves' hyperthyroidism. Study background: The study drew peripheral blood at initial diagnosis, before any treatment.

With 1 base removed from V and 5 bases from J, the gap between germline ends came to 11 bases. The CDR3 spans 14 residues. Germline values: CDR1 LNHNV, CDR2 YYDKDF (reference sequence). RNA served as the template for amplifying TCR beta CDR3 regions. Second-round multiplex PCR came after first-round RT-PCR with HTBI primers. One entry per CDR3 protein results from TCRdb running MiXCR on the multiplex PCR reads. Found here are hundreds of thousands of distinct CDR3 sequences, about 41% of them singletons; the top ten hold around 3.3%. Other autoimmune diseases, uncontrolled infections, pregnancy or lactation led to the exclusion of patients. Each diagnosis was determined on the basis of clinical symptoms, serum thyroxine, TRAb, thyroid ultrasound and orbital computed tomography. Findings and limits, study-wide: Most expanded clonotypes from thyroid (those above 0.001 frequency) were also found in blood.

Sequenced sample: peripheral blood. The rearrangement uses TRBV15 and TRBJ1-2; D ambiguous. The TCR originated in an adult man with Graves' ophthalmopathy. CDR3 nucleotides: TGTGCCACCAGCAGAGCCAGCAGCGGGTATGGCTACACCTTC. Amino acid sequence: CATSRASSGYGYTF.